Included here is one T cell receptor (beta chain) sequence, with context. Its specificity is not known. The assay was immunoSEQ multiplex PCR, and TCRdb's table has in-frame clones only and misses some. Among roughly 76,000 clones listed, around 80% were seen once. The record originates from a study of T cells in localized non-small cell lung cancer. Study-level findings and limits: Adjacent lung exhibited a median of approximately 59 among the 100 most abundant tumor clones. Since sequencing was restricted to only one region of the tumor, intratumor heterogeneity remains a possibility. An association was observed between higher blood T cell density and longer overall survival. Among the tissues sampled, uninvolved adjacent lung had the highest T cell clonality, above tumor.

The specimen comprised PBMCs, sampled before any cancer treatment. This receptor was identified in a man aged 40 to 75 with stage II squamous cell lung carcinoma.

CDR3 nucleotides: TGTGCCAGCAGTTTATCAGTGGGGCGGCCCTTGAACACTGAAGCTTTCTTT. Protein product: CASSLSVGRPLNTEAFF. The V gene is TRBV27, the J gene TRBJ1-1, with TRBD1 as a possible D gene (5 bases). The V end lost 0 bases, the J end lost 0 bases, and 14 bases lay between the germline ends. The CDR3 length is 17 residues. Germline V CDR1 and CDR2: MNHEY, SMNVEV (reference sequence).